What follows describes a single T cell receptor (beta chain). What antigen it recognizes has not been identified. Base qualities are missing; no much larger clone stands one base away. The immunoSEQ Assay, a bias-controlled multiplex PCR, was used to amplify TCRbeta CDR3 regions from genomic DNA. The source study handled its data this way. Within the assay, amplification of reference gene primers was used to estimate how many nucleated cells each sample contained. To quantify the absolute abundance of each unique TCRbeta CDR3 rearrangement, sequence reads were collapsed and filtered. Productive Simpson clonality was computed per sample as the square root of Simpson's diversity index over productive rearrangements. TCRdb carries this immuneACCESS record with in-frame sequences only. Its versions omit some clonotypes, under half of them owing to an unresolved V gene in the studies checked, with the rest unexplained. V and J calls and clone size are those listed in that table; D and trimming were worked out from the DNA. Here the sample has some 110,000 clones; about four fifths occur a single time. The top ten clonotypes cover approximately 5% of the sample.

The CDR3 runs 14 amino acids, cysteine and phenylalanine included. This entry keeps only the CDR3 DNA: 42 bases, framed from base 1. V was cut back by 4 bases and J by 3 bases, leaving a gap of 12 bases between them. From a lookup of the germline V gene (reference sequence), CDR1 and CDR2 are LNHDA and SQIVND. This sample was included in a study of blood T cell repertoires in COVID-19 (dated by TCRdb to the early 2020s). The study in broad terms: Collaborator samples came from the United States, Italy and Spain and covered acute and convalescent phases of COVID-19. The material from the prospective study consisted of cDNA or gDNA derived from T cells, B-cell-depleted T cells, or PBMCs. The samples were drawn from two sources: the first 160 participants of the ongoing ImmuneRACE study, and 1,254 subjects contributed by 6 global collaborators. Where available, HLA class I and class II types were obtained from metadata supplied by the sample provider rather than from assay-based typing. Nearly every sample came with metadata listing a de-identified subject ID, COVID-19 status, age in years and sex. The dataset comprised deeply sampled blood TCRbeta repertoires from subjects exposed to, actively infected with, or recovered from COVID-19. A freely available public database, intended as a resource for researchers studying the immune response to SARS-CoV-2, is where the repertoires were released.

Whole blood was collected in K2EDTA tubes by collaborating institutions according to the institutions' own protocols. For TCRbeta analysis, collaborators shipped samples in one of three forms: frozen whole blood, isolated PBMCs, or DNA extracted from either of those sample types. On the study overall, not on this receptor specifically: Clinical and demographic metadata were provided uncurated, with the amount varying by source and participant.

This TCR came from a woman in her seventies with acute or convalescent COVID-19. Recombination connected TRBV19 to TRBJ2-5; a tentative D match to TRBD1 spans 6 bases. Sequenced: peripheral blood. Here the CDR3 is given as CASSKGERKETQYF. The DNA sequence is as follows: TGTGCCAGTAGTAAGGGGGAACGAAAAGAGACCCAGTACTTC.